Sequencing of this TCR beta chain was carried out in a study of blood T cell repertoires in COVID-19. Study context: The cDNA or gDNA used as material had been derived from T cells, B-cell-depleted T cells, or PBMCs.

Trimming shortened V by 2 bases and J by 4 bases, and 12 bases separated the two germline ends. The CDR3 spans 16 residues. From germline, CDR1 is LNHDA and CDR2 SQIVND (reference sequence). This clone was counted only a few times. The data were produced by immunoSEQ multiplex PCR, yet TCRdb's version contains in-frame clones alone and is incomplete. The sample yields roughly 74,000 clones, roughly four fifths seen once. The V gene is TRBV19, the J gene TRBJ1-6; the D gene is possibly TRBD1 (6 bases). This receptor was identified in an older man with acute or convalescent COVID-19. Sequencing was carried out using peripheral blood. The CDR3 is CASSIRQGNYNSPLHF. The CDR3 bases are TGTGCCAGTAGTATACGGCAGGGGAATTATAATTCACCCCTCCACTTT. Supplemented by reference TRBV19 and TRBJ1-6, the full variable domain reads DGGITQSPKYLFRKEGQNVTLSCEQNLNHDAMYWYRQDPGQGLRLIYYSQIVNDFQKGDIAEGYSVSREKKESFPLTVTSAQKNPTAFYLCASSIRQGNYNSPLHFGNGTRLTVT.